A few counts support the clone carrying this T cell receptor beta chain. As yet, its antigen is unknown. The data originate from a study of cytomegalovirus exposure and HLA in healthy donors. The CDR3 loop spans 15 amino acids. Trimming cost V 5 bases and J 1 base, with 11 bases left between them. CDR1 SNHLY and CDR2 FYNNEI come from the germline V gene. This PCR relied on a set of 60 Vbeta primers and 13 Jbeta primers. Clones were sequenced by immunoSEQ multiplex PCR, and TCRdb holds only the in-frame ones, with some missing. The sample holds about 130,000 clones; roughly 70% are singletons and the top ten take 7%. Study-wide results and limits: Common viral pathogens (according to a later analysis) appeared linked to several of the most significant clusters.

This receptor was taken from a man aged 30 to 45 in good health and CMV-seronegative. Sequencing was carried out using PBMCs. The genes are TRBV2 and TRBJ2-2, with D possibly being TRBD2 (6 bases). The CDR3 here is CASSYGTGNTGELFF. Written as DNA, the CDR3 is TGTGCCAGCAGTTACGGGACTGGGAACACCGGGGAGCTGTTTTTT.